These 16 T cell receptor beta chains came from one sample sequenced in a study of cytomegalovirus exposure and HLA in healthy donors. The study ran its PCR with 60 Vbeta and 13 Jbeta primers. TCRdb keeps only in-frame clones here, not all; method: immunoSEQ multiplex PCR. The profile covers nearly 110,000 clones, with more than 60% appearing a single time and roughly 6% taken by the ten largest. The sample consisted of PBMCs. These receptor sequences come from a woman aged 45-65 years in good health and CMV-seropositive.

The chain links TRBV7-9 to TRBJ1-1, with a weak D call TRBD1 (5 bases). This CDR3 has 16 amino acids. Germline V lookup: CDR1 SEHNR, CDR2 FQNEAQ (reference sequence). This chain's CDR3 is CSGSPPRTLKNTEAFF. Written as DNA, the CDR3 is TGTTCCGGCAGTCCCCCCCGGACACTGAAGAACACTGAAGCTTTCTTT.

The genes are TRBV6-4 and TRBJ2-1, with 8 bases fitting TRBD1. Germline CDR1 reads MRHNA; CDR2 reads SNTAGT. With 4 bases clipped from V and 10 bases from J, the junction kept 18 bases outside the gene matches. The CDR3 is made up of 17 amino acids. In nucleotides, the CDR3 is TGTGCCAGCAGTGCATCCACAGGGGGACCCTCCGTATCGGAGCAGTTCTTC. Translation gives CASSASTGGPSVSEQFF.

This clone was counted a few times. This chain uses TRBV7-8 with TRBJ2-7, with 7 bases that match TRBD1. The trim removed 1 base at V and 2 bases at J, leaving 14 bases unmatched. Looked up from germline, CDR1 is SGHVS and CDR2 is FQNEAQ. The CDR3 covers 18 residues. The chain's CDR3 is CASSLVAVGVQGAYEQYF. CDR3 DNA sequence: TGTGCCAGCAGCTTAGTCGCTGTCGGGGTGCAGGGGGCCTACGAGCAGTACTTC.

The chain is built from TRBV12-2 and TRBJ2-7; the D call TRBD2 from the table was never checked on the DNA. TRBV12-2 is termed a pseudogene. There are 15 residues in the CDR3. The CDR3 sequence: CASRPPTASPYEQYF. DNA of the CDR3: TGTGCAAGTCGCCCCCCGACTGCGAGTCCCTACGAGCAGTACTTC.

This clone was counted between two and nine times. The rearrangement uses TRBV29-1 and TRBJ1-1; D gene ambiguous. Per the germline V gene, CDR1 is SQVTM and CDR2 is ANQGSEA. CDR3 size: 11 residues. Trimming removed 3 bases from V and 5 bases from J, with 7 bases in between. DNA of the CDR3: TGCAGCGTTGAGGGAGATACTGAAGCTTTCTTT. Amino acids: CSVEGDTEAFF.

CDR3 loop: CASRWGEDQPQHF. For the CDR3, the DNA is TGTGCCAGCAGATGGGGGGAGGATCAGCCCCAGCATTTT. V gene TRBV2 combines with J gene TRBJ1-5, with D possibly being TRBD1 (5 bases). There are 13 residues in the CDR3. Trimming removed 6 bases at V and 5 bases at J, with 11 bases between. Looked up from germline, CDR1 is SNHLY and CDR2 is FYNNEI. Full variable domain (outside the CDR3, taken from reference TRBV2 and TRBJ1-5): EPEVTQTPSHQVTQMGQEVILRCVPISNHLYFYWYRQILGQKVEFLVSFYNNEISEKSEIFDDQFSVERPDGSNFTLKIRSTKLEDSAMYFCASRWGEDQPQHFGDGTRLSIL.

This clone was picked up a small number of times. The chain is built from TRBV2 and TRBJ1-5, with unresolved D. The V and J ends lost 1 base and 5 bases respectively, with 9 bases between them. The CDR3 totals 14 residues. The germline V gene has CDR1 SNHLY and CDR2 FYNNEI. The CDR3 DNA reads TGTGCCAGCAGTGAAGTGAGACGGGATCAGCCCCAGCATTTT. Amino acid sequence: CASSEVRRDQPQHF.

V gene TRBV7-2 combines with J gene TRBJ1-5; D not resolved. V lost 1 base, J lost 6 bases, and 7 bases lay in between. The V gene's germline CDR1 is SGHTA and CDR2 FQGNSA. The length of the CDR3 is 13 residues. The CDR3 sequence is CASSLVSGQPQHF. As DNA, the CDR3 is TGTGCCAGCAGCTTAGTTTCGGGTCAGCCCCAGCATTTT.

This chain joins TRBV7-9 and TRBJ1-2, with D possibly matching TRBD1 (5 bases). CDR1 is SEHNR and CDR2 is FQNEAQ in the germline V gene (reference sequence). Trimming shortened V by 4 bases and J by 4 bases, and 16 bases separated the two germline ends. This CDR3 contains 15 residues. The CDR3 sequence: CASSSVPTASYGYTF. In DNA form, the CDR3 reads TGTGCCAGCAGCTCCGTACCGACAGCCAGCTATGGCTACACCTTC.

This clone was recorded many times. CDR3 nucleotides: TGCGCCAGCAGCCGGGACAGTTTCGACACTGAAGCTTTCTTT. Translating it yields CASSRDSFDTEAFF. The chain uses TRBV4-3 and TRBJ1-1, with 7 bases lining up with TRBD1. Germline trimming cut 4 bases from V and 3 bases from J; bases unmatched to any gene: 5. In germline, CDR1 is LGHNA, CDR2 YSLEER. The CDR3 contains 14 residues.

This clone turned up a few times. The V and J genes are TRBV6-5 and TRBJ1-2; possibly TRBD1 for D (5 bases). The CDR3 consists of 12 residues. Trimming took 5 bases from V and 4 from J, leaving 8 bases between them. Looked up from germline, CDR1 is MNHEY and CDR2 is SVGAGI. The CDR3 DNA reads TGTGCCAGCAGTGAGACAGCCTATGGCTACACCTTC. This encodes CASSETAYGYTF.

This chain uses TRBV6-5 with TRBJ1-2; a possible D gene is TRBD1 (5 bases). V was pared by 11 bases and J by 0 bases, with 16 bases between. In germline, CDR1 is MNHEY, CDR2 SVGAGI. The CDR3 runs to 14 residues. CDR3 amino acids: CASKGSSANYGYTF. The CDR3 bases are TGTGCCTCGAAGGGGTCGAGTGCTAACTATGGCTACACCTTC.

The V gene is TRBV7-2, the J gene TRBJ1-2; TRBD1 matches at 11 bases. CDR3 length: 18 residues. Germline CDR1 reads SGHTA; CDR2 reads FQGNSA. J gave up 4 bases and V 4 bases, and 14 bases lay outside the gene matches. CDR3: CASSSQDRGLASSYGYTF. CDR3 in DNA: TGTGCCAGCAGCTCCCAGGACAGGGGGCTCGCTTCATCCTATGGCTACACCTTC.

The chain is built from TRBV11-3 and TRBJ1-1, with D perhaps TRBD1 (5 bases). The V and J ends lost 6 bases and 4 bases respectively, with 15 bases between them. CDR1 is SGHNT, CDR2 YENEEA, per germline. CDR3 size: 14 residues. CDR3 DNA: TGTGCCAGCAGTGGCCGGGGGGGGATCACTGAAGCTTTCTTT. Translating gives CASSGRGGITEAFF.

This chain joins TRBV29-1 and TRBJ1-2; no clear D gene. Between the trimmed V and J ends, which lost 4 bases and 5 bases, there was a span of 11 bases. The CDR3 is made up of 12 amino acids. CDR1 and CDR2 (germline): SQVTM, ANQGSEA. The CDR3 reads CSVGFTGYGYTF. For the CDR3, the DNA is TGCAGCGTTGGGTTCACGGGATATGGCTACACCTTC.

The V gene is TRBV9, the J gene TRBJ2-2; TRBD1 matches at 8 bases. This CDR3 has 15 amino acids. V shed 2 bases and J 4 bases; nucleotides not matched to a gene: 4. Germline V gene sequence: CDR1 SGDLS, CDR2 YYNGEE. The CDR3 DNA sequence: TGTGCCAGCAGCGTGGCCGGGACAGGCACCGGGGAGCTGTTTTTT. Encoded protein: CASSVAGTGTGELFF.